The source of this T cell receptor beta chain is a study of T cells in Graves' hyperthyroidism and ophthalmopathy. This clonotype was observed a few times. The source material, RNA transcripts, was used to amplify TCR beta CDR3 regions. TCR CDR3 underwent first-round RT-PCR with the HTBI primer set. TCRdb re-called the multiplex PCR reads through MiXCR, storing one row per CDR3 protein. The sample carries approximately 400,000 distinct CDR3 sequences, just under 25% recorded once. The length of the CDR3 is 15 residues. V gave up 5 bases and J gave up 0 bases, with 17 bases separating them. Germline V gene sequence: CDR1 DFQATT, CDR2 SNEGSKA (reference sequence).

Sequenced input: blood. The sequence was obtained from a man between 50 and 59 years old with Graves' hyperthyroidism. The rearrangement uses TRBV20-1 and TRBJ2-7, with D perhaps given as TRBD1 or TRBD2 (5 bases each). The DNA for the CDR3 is TGCAGTGCTCGAAGCCGGGACGGAGACTCCTACGAGCAGTACTTC. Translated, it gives CSARSRDGDSYEQYF.